The 15 T cell receptor beta chains presented below share a single source sample, sequenced in a study of blood T cell repertoires in COVID-19. Profiled with immunoSEQ multiplex PCR; TCRdb holds only in-frame clones, not every one. The sample contains some 300,000 clones, around nine tenths of which appear only once. The sample consisted of PBMCs or T cells enriched from blood (not recorded which). The receptors derive from a woman between 35 and 50 years old who had recovered from COVID-19.

In its sample, this clone was seen once. The chain joins TRBV27 to TRBJ2-1, with 7 nucleotides matching TRBD2. Per germline, CDR1 MNHEY and CDR2 SMNVEV (reference sequence). J gave up 6 bases and V 2 bases, and 1 base lay outside the gene matches. The CDR3 extends over 13 amino acids. CDR3 nucleotide sequence: TGTGCCAGCAGTTTAGCGGGGGTCAATGAGCAGTTCTTC. It encodes CASSLAGVNEQFF.

The rearrangement links TRBV4-3 to TRBJ1-2, with TRBD1 matching over 7 bases. Per germline, CDR1 LGHNA and CDR2 YSLEER. The J segment lost 2 bases and the V segment lost 2 bases, leaving 2 bases of the junction unmatched. The CDR3 has 14 amino acids. The CDR3 sequence is CASSQPGQNYGYTF. In DNA form, the CDR3 reads TGCGCCAGCAGCCAACCGGGACAGAACTATGGCTACACCTTC.

About this clone: The germline gene is not matched at one end of the junction; a read error may be the cause. The chain carries TRBV11-2 and TRBJ2-7; a possible D gene is TRBD2 (6 bases). Germline CDR1 and CDR2: SGHAT and FQNNGV. The CDR3 is 17 residues long. The CDR3: CASSPRGRGVGNYEHYF. The CDR3 nucleotides are TGTGCCAGCAGCCCTCGGGGCCGCGGGGTAGGGAACTACGAGCATTACTTC.

The rearrangement links TRBV18 to TRBJ1-4; D is perhaps TRBD1 (6 bases). The V and J ends lost 4 bases and 6 bases respectively, with 24 bases between them. The germline V gene has CDR1 KGHSH and CDR2 LQKENI. The CDR3 sequence is 18 residues long. Here the CDR3 DNA reads TGTGCCAGCTCACTCTCCACGGCACAGGGTGTTGTCGATGAAAAACTGTTTTTT. Its protein product is CASSLSTAQGVVDEKLFF.

The chain joins TRBV7-2 to TRBJ1-5, with D possibly matching TRBD1 (6 bases). The germline CDR1 and CDR2 sequences are SGHTA and FQGNSA. The CDR3 totals 14 residues. Between the trimmed V and J ends, which lost 4 bases and 3 bases, there was a span of 10 bases. The CDR3 DNA sequence: TGTGCCAGCAGCTCGACAGGAACCAATCAGCCCCAGCATTTT. Its translation is CASSSTGTNQPQHF.

The genes are TRBV30 and TRBJ2-1, with 13 bases fitting TRBD2. In germline, CDR1 is GTSNPN, CDR2 SVGIG (reference sequence). The CDR3 is made up of 16 amino acids. The V and J ends lost 0 bases and 7 bases, in that order; junction bases with no gene match: 6. CDR3 protein: CAWSVRTSGGWNEQFF. In nucleotides, the CDR3 is TGTGCCTGGAGTGTACGGACTAGCGGGGGATGGAATGAGCAGTTCTTC.

Details on this clone: Other DNA sequences from this sample encode an identical CDR3 as well. The chain is built from TRBV5-1 and TRBJ2-5; 9 bases fit TRBD1. V lost 0 bases, J lost 4 bases, and 1 base stayed unmatched. CDR1 is SGHRS, CDR2 YFSETQ, per germline. CDR3 length: 14 amino acids. In DNA form, the CDR3 reads TGCGCCAGCAGCTTGGCGGGACAGGGAGAGACCCAGTACTTC. As protein: CASSLAGQGETQYF.

The chain is built from TRBV7-8 and TRBJ2-7, with TRBD1 matching over 7 bases. CDR1 is SGHVS and CDR2 is FQNEAQ in the germline V gene. The ends lost 5 bases at V and 5 bases at J; junction bases unmatched: 15. The CDR3 is 16 residues long. The CDR3 region is CASSRRTTGSEHEQYF. DNA for the CDR3: TGTGCCAGCAGCCGACGAACGACAGGGTCCGAACACGAGCAGTACTTC.

The rearrangement links TRBV19 to TRBJ1-1; a possible D gene is TRBD1 (5 bases). CDR3 length equals 11 residues. In germline, CDR1 is LNHDA, CDR2 SQIVND (reference sequence). V dropped 10 bases and J dropped 7 bases, with 13 bases sitting between them. The CDR3 loop is CAINLGDEAFF. The CDR3, as DNA: TGTGCCATTAATCTAGGGGATGAAGCTTTCTTT.

As for this clone: Distinct nucleotide sequences in the sample also encode this CDR3. This rearrangement joins TRBV18 to TRBJ2-2; 8 bases fit TRBD1. V trimming: 3 bases; J trimming: 1 base; junction bases outside the gene matches: 1. From germline, CDR1 is KGHSH and CDR2 LQKENI. CDR3 length equals 15 residues. The CDR3 loop is CASSPGTGNTGELFF. As DNA, the CDR3 is TGTGCCAGCTCACCTGGGACAGGGAACACCGGGGAGCTGTTTTTT.

A single count supports this clone. This chain joins TRBV7-6 and TRBJ1-2; 8 nucleotides match TRBD1. Germline trimming cut 5 bases from V and 3 bases from J; bases unmatched to any gene: 17. This CDR3 region has 18 residues. Per germline, CDR1 SGHVS and CDR2 FNYEAQ. DNA for the CDR3: TGTGCCAGCAGCCGTTTTGGGACAGGAGATGGGATATACTATGGCTACACCTTC. Its protein product is CASSRFGTGDGIYYGYTF.

J is TRBJ1-6 and V is TRBV5-8, with a weak D call TRBD1 (5 bases). Deletions cut 1 base from V and 4 bases from J, with 6 bases between. CDR1 is SGHTS and CDR2 is YDEGEE in the germline V gene. The CDR3 is 14 amino acids. DNA for the CDR3: TGTGCCAGCAGCTTGAGACAGTATAATTCACCCCTCCACTTT. The encoded protein is CASSLRQYNSPLHF.

The chain joins TRBV19 to TRBJ2-1, with D perhaps matching TRBD2 (6 bases). Germline loops: CDR1 LNHDA, CDR2 SQIVND (reference sequence). V lost 3 bases to trimming and J lost 0 bases, with 9 bases between them. The CDR3 is 15 amino acids. CDR3 in DNA: TGTGCCAGTAGTATGGAGGGAGGCTCCTACAATGAGCAGTTCTTC. It encodes CASSMEGGSYNEQFF.

The V and J genes are TRBV12-3 or TRBV12-4 and TRBJ1-5, with no clear D. V was pared by 5 bases and J by 0 bases, with 5 bases between. The CDR3 length is 13 residues. The CDR3 reads CASSPSSNQPQHF. The CDR3 DNA follows: TGTGCCAGCAGTCCCAGTAGCAATCAGCCCCAGCATTTT.

The chain employs TRBV30 and TRBJ2-5; 11 bases align to TRBD1. Germline assignment: CDR1 GTSNPN and CDR2 SVGIG (reference sequence). The V and J ends lost 4 bases and 9 bases, in that order; junction bases with no gene match: 10. The CDR3 contains 14 residues. The CDR3 nucleotides are TGTGCCTGGACCCTGGGACAGGGGGTTATGGCCCAGTACTTC. Encoded protein: CAWTLGQGVMAQYF.